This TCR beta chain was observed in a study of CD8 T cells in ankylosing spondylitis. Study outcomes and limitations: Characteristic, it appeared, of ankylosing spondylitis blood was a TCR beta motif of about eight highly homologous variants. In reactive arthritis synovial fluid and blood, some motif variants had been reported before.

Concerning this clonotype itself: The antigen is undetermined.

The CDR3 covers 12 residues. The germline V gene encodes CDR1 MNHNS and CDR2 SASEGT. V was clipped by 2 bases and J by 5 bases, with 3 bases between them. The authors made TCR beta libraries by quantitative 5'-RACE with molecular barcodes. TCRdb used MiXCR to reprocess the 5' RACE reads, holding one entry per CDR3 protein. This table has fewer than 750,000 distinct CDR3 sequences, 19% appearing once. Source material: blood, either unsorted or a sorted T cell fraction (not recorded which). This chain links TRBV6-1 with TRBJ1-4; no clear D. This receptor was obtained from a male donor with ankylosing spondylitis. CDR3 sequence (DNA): TGTGCCAGCAGTGAATTAAATGAAAAACTGTTTTTT. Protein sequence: CASSELNEKLFF.